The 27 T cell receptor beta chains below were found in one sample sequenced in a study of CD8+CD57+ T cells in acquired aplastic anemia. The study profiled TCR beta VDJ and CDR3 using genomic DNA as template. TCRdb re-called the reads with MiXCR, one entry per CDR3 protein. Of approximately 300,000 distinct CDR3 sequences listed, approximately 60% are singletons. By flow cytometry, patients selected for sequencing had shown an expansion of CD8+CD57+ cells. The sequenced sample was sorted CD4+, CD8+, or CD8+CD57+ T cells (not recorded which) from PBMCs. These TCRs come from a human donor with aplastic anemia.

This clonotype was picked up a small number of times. The CDR3 DNA reads as TGCAGTGCTAGGGACAGGTACTATGGCTACACCTTC. Protein sequence: CSARDRYYGYTF. The chain is built from TRBV20-1 and TRBJ1-2; 7 bases agree with TRBD1. The CDR3 extends over 12 amino acids. Germline V gene lookup returns CDR1 DFQATT and CDR2 SNEGSKA (reference sequence). V trimming: 3 bases; J trimming: 3 bases; junction bases outside the gene matches: 1.

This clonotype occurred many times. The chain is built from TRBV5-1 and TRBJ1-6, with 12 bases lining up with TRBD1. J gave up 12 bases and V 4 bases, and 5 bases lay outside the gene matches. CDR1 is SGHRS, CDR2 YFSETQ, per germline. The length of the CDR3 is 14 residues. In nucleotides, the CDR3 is TGCGCCAGCAGCGCGGGACAGGGGGCCATACCCCTCCACTTT. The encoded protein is CASSAGQGAIPLHF.

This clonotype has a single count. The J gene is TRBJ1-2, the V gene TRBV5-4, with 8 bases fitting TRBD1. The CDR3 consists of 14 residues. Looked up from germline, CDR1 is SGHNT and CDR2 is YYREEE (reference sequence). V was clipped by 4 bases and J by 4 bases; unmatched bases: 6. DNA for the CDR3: TGTGCCAGCAGCCTAACCGGGACAGGCTATGGCTACACCTTC. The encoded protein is CASSLTGTGYGYTF.

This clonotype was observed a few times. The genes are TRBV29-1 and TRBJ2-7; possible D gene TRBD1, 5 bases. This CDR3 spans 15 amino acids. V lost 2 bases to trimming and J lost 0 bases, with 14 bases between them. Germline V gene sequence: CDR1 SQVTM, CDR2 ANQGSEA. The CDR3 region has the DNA TGCAGCGTTGAACTGCGACAGACAAGCTCCTACGAGCAGTACTTC. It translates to CSVELRQTSSYEQYF.

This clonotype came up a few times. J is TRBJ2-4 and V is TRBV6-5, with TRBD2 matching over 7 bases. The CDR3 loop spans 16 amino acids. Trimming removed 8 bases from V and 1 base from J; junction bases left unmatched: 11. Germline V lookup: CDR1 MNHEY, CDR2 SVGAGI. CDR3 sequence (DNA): TGTGCCAGCTCGTGGGCGGGAGTGGGGGCCAAAAACATTCAGTACTTC. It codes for CASSWAGVGAKNIQYF.

As DNA, the CDR3 is TGCGCCAGCAGACCGACCTCGGACGGGAACACTGAAGCTTTCTTT. Translating it yields CASRPTSDGNTEAFF. This chain joins TRBV5-1 and TRBJ1-1; D is unclear. CDR1 and CDR2 from the germline V gene are SGHRS and YFSETQ. Trimming left V 5 bases short and J 1 base short, with 15 bases between. The CDR3 is made up of 15 amino acids. The full variable domain, completed using reference TRBV5-1 and TRBJ1-1, is KAGVTQTPRYLIKTRGQQVTLSCSPISGHRSVSWYQQTPGQGLQFLFEYFSETQRNKGNFPGRFSGRQFSNSRSEMNVSTLELGDSALYLCASRPTSDGNTEAFFGQGTRLTVV.

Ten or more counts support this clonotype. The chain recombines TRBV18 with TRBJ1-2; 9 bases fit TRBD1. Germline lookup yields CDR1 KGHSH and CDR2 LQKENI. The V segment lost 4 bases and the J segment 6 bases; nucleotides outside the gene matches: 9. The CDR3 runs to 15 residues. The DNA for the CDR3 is TGTGCCAGCTCACTAGGACAGGGGCCATCAAATGGCTACACCTTC. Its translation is CASSLGQGPSNGYTF.

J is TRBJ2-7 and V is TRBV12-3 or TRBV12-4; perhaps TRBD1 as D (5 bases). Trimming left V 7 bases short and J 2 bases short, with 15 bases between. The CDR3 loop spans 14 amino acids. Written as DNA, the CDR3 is TGTGCCAGCACTACAGCCAAGGACACCTACGAGCAGTACTTC. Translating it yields CASTTAKDTYEQYF.

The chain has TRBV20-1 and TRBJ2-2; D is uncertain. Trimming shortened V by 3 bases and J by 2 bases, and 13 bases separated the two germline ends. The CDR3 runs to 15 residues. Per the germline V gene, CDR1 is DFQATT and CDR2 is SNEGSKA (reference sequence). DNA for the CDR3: TGCAGTGCTAGGTCCCCTAACTTAAACACCGGGGAGCTGTTTTTT. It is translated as CSARSPNLNTGELFF.

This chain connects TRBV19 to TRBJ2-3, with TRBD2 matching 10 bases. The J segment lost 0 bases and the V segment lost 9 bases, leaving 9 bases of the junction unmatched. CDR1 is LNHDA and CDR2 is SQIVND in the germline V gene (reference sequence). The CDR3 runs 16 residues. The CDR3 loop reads CASHGTSVASTDTQYF. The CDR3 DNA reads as TGTGCCAGCCATGGGACTAGCGTAGCTAGCACAGATACGCAGTATTTT.

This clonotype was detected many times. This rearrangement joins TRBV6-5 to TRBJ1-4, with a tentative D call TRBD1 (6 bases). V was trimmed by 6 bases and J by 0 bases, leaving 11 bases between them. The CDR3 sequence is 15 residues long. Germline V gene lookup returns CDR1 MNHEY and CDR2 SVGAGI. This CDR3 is CASRATGTTNEKLFF. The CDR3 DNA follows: TGTGCCAGCAGGGCAACAGGGACAACTAATGAAAAACTGTTTTTT.

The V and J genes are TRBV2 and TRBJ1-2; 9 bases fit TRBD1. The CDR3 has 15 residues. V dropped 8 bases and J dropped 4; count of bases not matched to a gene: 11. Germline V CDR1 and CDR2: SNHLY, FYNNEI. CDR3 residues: CASSLTGTGFYGYTF. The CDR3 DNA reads TGTGCCAGCTCACTTACCGGGACAGGGTTCTATGGCTACACCTTC.

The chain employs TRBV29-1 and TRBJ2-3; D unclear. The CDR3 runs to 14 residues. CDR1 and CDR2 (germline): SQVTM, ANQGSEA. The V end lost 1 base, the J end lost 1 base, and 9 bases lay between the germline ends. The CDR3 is CSVEAPGRTDTQYF. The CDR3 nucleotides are TGCAGCGTTGAAGCCCCGGGCCGCACAGATACGCAGTATTTT.

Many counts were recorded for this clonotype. This CDR3 is CASTRDSSTNQPQHF. The DNA for the CDR3 is TGTGCCAGCACCAGGGACAGTTCTACTAATCAGCCCCAGCATTTT. The rearrangement joins TRBV6-6 to TRBJ1-5; 7 bases are shared with TRBD1. The CDR3 has 15 amino acids. Germline V gives CDR1 MNHNY, CDR2 SVGAGI (reference sequence). The J segment lost 4 bases and the V segment lost 7 bases, leaving 10 bases of the junction unmatched.

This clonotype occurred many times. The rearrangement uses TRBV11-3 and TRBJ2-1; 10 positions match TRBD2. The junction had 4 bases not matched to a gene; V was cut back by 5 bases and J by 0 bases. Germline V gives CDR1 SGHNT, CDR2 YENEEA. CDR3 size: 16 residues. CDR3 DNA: TGTGCCAGCAGCACAAGCGGGGGGGTCTCCTACAATGAGCAGTTCTTC. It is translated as CASSTSGGVSYNEQFF.

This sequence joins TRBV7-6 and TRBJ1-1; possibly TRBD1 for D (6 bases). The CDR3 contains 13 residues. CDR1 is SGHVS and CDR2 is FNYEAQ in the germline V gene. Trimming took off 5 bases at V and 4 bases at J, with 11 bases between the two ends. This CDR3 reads CASSLGQFTEAFF. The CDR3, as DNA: TGTGCCAGCAGCCTCGGACAGTTCACTGAAGCTTTCTTT. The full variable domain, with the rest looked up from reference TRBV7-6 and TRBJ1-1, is GAGVSQSPRYKVTKRGQDVALRCDPISGHVSLYWYRQALGQGPEFLTYFNYEAQQDKSGLPNDRFSAERPEGSISTLTIQRTEQRDSAMYRCASSLGQFTEAFFGQGTRLTVV.

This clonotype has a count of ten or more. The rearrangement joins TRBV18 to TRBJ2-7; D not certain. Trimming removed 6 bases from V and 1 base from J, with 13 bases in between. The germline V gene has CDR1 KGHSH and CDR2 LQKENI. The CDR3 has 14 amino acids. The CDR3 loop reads CASSLTLPSYEQYF. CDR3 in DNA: TGTGCCAGCTCCCTCACCTTGCCTTCCTACGAGCAGTACTTC.

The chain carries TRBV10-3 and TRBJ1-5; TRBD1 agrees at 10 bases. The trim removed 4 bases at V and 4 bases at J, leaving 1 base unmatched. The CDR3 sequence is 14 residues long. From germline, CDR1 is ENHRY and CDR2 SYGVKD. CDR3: CAISGQGANQPQHF. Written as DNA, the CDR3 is TGTGCCATCAGTGGACAGGGGGCAAATCAGCCCCAGCATTTT.

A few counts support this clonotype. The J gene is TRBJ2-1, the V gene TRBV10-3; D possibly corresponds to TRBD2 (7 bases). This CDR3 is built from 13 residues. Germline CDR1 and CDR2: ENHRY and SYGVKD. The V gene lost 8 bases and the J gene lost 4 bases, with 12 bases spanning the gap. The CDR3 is CAIGGGQYNEQFF. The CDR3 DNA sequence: TGTGCCATCGGGGGGGGCCAATACAATGAGCAGTTCTTC.

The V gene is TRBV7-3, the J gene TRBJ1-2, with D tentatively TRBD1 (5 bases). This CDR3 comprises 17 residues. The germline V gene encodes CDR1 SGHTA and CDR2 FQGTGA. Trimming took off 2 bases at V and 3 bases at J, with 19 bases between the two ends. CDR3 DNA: TGTGCCAGCAGCTTAGTTTCAGGAGGGGAGGGTGACTATGGCTACACCTTC. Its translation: CASSLVSGGEGDYGYTF.

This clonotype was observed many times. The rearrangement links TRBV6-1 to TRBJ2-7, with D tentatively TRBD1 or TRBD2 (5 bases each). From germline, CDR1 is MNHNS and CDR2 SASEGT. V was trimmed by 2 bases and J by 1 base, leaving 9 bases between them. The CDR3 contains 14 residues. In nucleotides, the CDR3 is TGTGCCAGCAGTGAACGGGACGGGTCCTACGAGCAGTACTTC. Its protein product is CASSERDGSYEQYF.

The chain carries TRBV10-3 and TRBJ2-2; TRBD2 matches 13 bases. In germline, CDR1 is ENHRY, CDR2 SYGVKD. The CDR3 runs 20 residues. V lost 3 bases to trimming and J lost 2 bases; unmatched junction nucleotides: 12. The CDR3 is CAISDYPGLAGRVNTGELFF. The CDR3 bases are TGTGCCATCAGTGACTATCCGGGACTAGCGGGGAGGGTCAACACCGGGGAGCTGTTTTTT.

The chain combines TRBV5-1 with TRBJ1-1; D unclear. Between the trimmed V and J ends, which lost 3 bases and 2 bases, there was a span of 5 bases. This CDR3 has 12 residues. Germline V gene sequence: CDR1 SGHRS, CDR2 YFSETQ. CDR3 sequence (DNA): TGCGCCAGCAGCTCGTCAAACACTGAAGCTTTCTTT. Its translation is CASSSSNTEAFF. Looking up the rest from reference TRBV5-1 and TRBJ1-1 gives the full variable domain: KAGVTQTPRYLIKTRGQQVTLSCSPISGHRSVSWYQQTPGQGLQFLFEYFSETQRNKGNFPGRFSGRQFSNSRSEMNVSTLELGDSALYLCASSSSNTEAFFGQGTRLTVV.

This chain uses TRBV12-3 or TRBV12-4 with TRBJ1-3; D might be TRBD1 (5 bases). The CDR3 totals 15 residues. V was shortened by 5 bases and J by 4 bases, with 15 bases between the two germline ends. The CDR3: CASSRGTTSGNTIYF. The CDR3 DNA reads TGTGCCAGCAGTCGCGGGACTACATCCGGAAACACCATATATTTT.

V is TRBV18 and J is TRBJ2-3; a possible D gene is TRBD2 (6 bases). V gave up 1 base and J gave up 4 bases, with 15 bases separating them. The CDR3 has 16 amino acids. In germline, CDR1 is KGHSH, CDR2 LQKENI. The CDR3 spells CASSPQSSAWADTQYF. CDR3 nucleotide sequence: TGTGCCAGCTCACCACAGTCTAGCGCCTGGGCAGATACGCAGTATTTT.

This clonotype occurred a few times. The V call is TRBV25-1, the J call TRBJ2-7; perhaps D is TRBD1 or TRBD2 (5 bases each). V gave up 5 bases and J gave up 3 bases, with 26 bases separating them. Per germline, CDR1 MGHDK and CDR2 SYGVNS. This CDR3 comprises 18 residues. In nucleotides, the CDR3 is TGTGCCAGCAGTATGGGAGTTGGATCCGACAGTGGGAGCTACGAGCAGTACTTC. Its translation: CASSMGVGSDSGSYEQYF.

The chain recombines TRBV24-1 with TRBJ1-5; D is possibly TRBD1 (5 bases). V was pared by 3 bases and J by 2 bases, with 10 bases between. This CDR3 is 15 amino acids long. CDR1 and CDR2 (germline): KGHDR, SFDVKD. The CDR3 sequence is CATSDPSGGNQPQHF. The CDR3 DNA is TGTGCCACCAGTGATCCCTCGGGGGGCAATCAGCCCCAGCATTTT.